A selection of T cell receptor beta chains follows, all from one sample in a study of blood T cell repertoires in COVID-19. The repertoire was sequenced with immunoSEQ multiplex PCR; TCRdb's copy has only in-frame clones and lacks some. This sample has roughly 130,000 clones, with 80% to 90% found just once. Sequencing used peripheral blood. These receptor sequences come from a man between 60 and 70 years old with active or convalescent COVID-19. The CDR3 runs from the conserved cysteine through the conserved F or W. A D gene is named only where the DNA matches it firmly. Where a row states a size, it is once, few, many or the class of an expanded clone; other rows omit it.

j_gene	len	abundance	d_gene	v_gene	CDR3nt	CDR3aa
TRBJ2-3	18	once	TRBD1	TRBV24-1	TGTGCCACCAGTGATTGGCGATCACAGGGGGCTGGGGGAGATACGCAGTATTTT	CATSDWRSQGAGGDTQYF
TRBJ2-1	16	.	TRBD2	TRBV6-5	TGTGCCAGCAGTTACTCTGGCGGGAGCTCCTACAATGAGCAGTTCTTC	CASSYSGGSSYNEQFF
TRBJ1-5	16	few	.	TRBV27	TGTGCCAGCAGCCGATATGCCGGAGGGAGCAATCAGCCCCAGCATTTT	CASSRYAGGSNQPQHF
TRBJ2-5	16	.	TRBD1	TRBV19	TGTGCCAGTAGTACAGGGACAGGGGTGAACGTAGAGACCCAGTACTTC	CASSTGTGVNVETQYF
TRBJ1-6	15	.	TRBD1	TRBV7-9	TGTGCCAGCAGCTTAGGGACAGGGAGGAATTCACCCCTCCACTTT	CASSLGTGRNSPLHF
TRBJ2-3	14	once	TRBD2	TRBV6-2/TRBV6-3	TGTGCCAGCGGCCCTAGCGGGAGGACGGATACGCAGTATTTT	CASGPSGRTDTQYF
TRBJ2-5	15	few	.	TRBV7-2	TGTGCCAGCAGCTTAGTCAGGACAGCACAAGAGACCCAGTACTTC	CASSLVRTAQETQYF
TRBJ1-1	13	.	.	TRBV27	TGTGCCAGCAGTTTATTGCCGGGCACTGAAGCTTTCTTT	CASSLLPGTEAFF
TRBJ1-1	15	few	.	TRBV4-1	TGCGCCAGCAGCCAAGGCCCTTTCGGGGGCACTGAAGCTTTCTTT	CASSQGPFGGTEAFF
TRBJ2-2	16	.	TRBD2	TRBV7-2	TGTGCCAGCAGCTTCGCATTAGCGGGAGGGTCCGGGGAGCTGTTTTTT	CASSFALAGGSGELFF
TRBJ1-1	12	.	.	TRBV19	TGTGCCAGCTGGACAGTGAACACTGAAGCTTTCTTT	CASWTVNTEAFF
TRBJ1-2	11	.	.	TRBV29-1	TGCAGCGTTGTCGGAGTCTATGGCTACACCTTC	CSVVGVYGYTF
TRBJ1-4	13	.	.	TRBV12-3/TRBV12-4	TGTGCCAGCAGTTTTTCGAGGTACGAAAAACTGTTTTTT	CASSFSRYEKLFF
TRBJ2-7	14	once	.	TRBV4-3	TGCGCCAGCAGCCCCCACGGAGCCTCCTACGAGCAGTACTTC	CASSPHGASYEQYF
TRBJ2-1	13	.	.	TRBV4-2	TGTGCCAGCAGCCAACCCGGGTACAATGAGCAGTTCTTC	CASSQPGYNEQFF
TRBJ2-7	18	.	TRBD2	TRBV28	TGTGCCAGCAGTTCCCTACCCGGGGGGACTAGCGGGGGGTACGAGCAGTACTTC	CASSSLPGGTSGGYEQYF
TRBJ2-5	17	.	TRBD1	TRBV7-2	TGTGCCAGCAGCCCCCGACAGGGGGCTAGCGAGCGAGAGACCCAGTACTTC	CASSPRQGASERETQYF
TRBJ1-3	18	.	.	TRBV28	TGTGCCAGCACTTCCTCGTTAGGAGCGTATCCCTCTGGAAACACCATATATTTT	CASTSSLGAYPSGNTIYF
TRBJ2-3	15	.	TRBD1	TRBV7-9	TGTGCCAGCAGCTTATATAAGGGGACAGTTGATACGCAGTATTTT	CASSLYKGTVDTQYF
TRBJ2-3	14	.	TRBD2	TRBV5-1	TGCGCCAGCAGCCCGGGAGGGCGGGCAGATACGCAGTATTTT	CASSPGGRADTQYF
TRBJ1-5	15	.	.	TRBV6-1	TGTGCCAGCAGTGAAATGGACATTTCCAATCAGCCCCAGCATTTT	CASSEMDISNQPQHF
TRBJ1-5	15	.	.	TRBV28	TGTGCCAGCAGTCCAGGGGCGTGGGGCAATCAGCCCCAGCATTTT	CASSPGAWGNQPQHF
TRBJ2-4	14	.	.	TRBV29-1	TGCAGCGTTCGACAGCCACTAGCCAAAAACATTCAGTACTTC	CSVRQPLAKNIQYF
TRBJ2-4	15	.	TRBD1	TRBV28	TGTGCCAGCAGCCGATTAACAGGGGAAAAAAACATTCAGTACTTC	CASSRLTGEKNIQYF
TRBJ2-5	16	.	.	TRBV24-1	TGTGCCACCAGTGAGACCGGGCAGGGAGGGGGAGAGACCCAGTACTTC	CATSETGQGGGETQYF
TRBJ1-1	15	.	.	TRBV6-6	TGTGCCAGCAGTGATACAGGGTCCGCGAACACTGAAGCTTTCTTT	CASSDTGSANTEAFF
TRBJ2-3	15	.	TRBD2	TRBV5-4	TGTGCCAGCAGACCAACTAGCGGGAGGGAGGATACGCAGTATTTT	CASRPTSGREDTQYF
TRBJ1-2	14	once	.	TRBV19	TGTGCCAGTAGTATAGCCCAGGGCGGAAGAGGCTACACCTTC	CASSIAQGGRGYTF
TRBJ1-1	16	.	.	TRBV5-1	TGCGCCAGCAGCTTGGAAGGGGTTCCGGCGAGCACTGAAGCTTTCTTT	CASSLEGVPASTEAFF
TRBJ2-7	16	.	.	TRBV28	TGTGCCAGCAGTTTCCTTCTCCCCTCGCGAGCCTACGAGCAGTACTTC	CASSFLLPSRAYEQYF
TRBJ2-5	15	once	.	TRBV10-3	TGTGCCATCAGTGAGTCGAGTGGGGGCTTCGGGACCCAGTACTTC	CAISESSGGFGTQYF
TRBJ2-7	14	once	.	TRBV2	TGTGCCAGCTCCTTTGCGGACACCACCTACGAGCAGTACTTC	CASSFADTTYEQYF
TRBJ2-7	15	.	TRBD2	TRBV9	TGTGCCAGCAGCGCCGGGACTAGCGGGAGCCACGAGCAGTACTTC	CASSAGTSGSHEQYF
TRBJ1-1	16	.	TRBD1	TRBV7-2	TGTGCCAGCAGCTTAGCGGGGACAGGGGGAAACACTGAAGCTTTCTTT	CASSLAGTGGNTEAFF
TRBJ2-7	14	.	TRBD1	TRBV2	TGTGCCAGCAGCGGACAGGGGGCTGGTTTTGAGCAGTACTTC	CASSGQGAGFEQYF